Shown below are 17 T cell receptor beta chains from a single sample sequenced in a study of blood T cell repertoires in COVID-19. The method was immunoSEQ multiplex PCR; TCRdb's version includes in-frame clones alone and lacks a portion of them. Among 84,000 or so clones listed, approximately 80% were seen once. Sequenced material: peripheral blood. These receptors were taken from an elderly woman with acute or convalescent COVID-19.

Here the CDR3 reads CASSARSSSYEQYF. The CDR3 DNA reads TGTGCCAGCAGTGCCCGGTCAAGCTCCTACGAGCAGTACTTC. V gene TRBV2 combines with J gene TRBJ2-7; D unclear. Germline-derived CDR1 and CDR2 are SNHLY and FYNNEI. The length of the CDR3 is 14 residues. V lost 4 bases to trimming and J lost 0 bases, with 10 bases between them.

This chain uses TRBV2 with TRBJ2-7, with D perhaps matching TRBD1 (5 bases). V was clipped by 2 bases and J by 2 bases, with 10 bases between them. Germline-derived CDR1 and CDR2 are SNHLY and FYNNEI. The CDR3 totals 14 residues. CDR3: CASSEWGSTYEQYF. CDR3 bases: TGTGCCAGCAGTGAATGGGGCAGTACCTACGAGCAGTACTTC.

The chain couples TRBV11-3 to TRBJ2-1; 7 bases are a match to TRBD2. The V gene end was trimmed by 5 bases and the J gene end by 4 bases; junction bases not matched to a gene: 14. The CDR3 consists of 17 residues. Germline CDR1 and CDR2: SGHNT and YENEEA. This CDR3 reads CASSRRRGGTQYNEQFF. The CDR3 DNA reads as TGTGCCAGCAGCCGGCGCCGCGGGGGAACGCAGTACAATGAGCAGTTCTTC.

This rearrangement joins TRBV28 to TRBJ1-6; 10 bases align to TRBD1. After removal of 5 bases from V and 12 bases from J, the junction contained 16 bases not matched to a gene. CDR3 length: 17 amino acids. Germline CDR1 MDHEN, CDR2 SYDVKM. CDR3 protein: CASSPRGDRGTMGPLHF. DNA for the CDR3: TGTGCCAGCAGTCCCCGGGGGGACAGGGGCACTATGGGACCCCTCCACTTT.

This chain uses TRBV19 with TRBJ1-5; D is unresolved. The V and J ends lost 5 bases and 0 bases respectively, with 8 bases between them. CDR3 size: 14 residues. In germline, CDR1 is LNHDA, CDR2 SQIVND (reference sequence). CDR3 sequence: CASSPSNSNQPQHF. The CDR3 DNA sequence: TGTGCCAGTAGTCCCTCTAATAGCAATCAGCCCCAGCATTTT. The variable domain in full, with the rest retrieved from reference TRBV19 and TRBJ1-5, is DGGITQSPKYLFRKEGQNVTLSCEQNLNHDAMYWYRQDPGQGLRLIYYSQIVNDFQKGDIAEGYSVSREKKESFPLTVTSAQKNPTAFYLCASSPSNSNQPQHFGDGTRLSIL.

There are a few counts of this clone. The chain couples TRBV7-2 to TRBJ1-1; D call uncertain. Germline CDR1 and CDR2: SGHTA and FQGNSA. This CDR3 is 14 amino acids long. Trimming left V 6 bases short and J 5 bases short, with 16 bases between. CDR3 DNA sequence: TGTGCCAGCAGGCAGGACTTGTCGGGAACTGAAGCTTTCTTT. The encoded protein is CASRQDLSGTEAFF.

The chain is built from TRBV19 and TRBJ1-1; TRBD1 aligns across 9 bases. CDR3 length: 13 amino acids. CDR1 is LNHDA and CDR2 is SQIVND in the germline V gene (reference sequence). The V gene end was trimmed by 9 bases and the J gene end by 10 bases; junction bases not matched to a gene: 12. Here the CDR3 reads CASQGQGPSAAFF. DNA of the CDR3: TGTGCCAGCCAAGGACAGGGGCCTTCTGCAGCTTTCTTT.

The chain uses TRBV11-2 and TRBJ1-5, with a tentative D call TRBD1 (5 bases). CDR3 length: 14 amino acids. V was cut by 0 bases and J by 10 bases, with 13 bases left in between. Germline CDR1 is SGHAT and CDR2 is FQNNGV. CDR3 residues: CASSLDLGQGPQHF. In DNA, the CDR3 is TGTGCCAGCAGCTTAGATCTGGGTCAGGGTCCCCAGCATTTT.

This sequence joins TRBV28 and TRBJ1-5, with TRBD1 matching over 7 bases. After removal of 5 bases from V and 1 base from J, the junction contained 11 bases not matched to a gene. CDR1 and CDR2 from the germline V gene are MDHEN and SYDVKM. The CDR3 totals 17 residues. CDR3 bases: TGTGCCAGCAGTCAGACAGGGCGGCGGAGGAGCAATCAGCCCCAGCATTTT. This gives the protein CASSQTGRRRSNQPQHF. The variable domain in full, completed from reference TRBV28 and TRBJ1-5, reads DVKVTQSSRYLVKRTGEKVFLECVQDMDHENMFWYRQDPGLGLRLIYFSYDVKMKEKGDIPEGYSVSREKKERFSLILESASTNQTSMYLCASSQTGRRRSNQPQHFGDGTRLSIL.

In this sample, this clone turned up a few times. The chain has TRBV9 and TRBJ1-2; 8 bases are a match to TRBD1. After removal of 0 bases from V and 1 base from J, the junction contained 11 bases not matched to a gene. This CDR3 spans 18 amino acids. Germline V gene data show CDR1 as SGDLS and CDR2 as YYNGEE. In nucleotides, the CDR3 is TGTGCCAGCAGCGTAGATTCAGGCAGGGGGCGGGTTAACTATGGCTACACCTTC. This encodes CASSVDSGRGRVNYGYTF.

The CDR3 DNA reads TGTGCCAGCAGCCAAGACCGGACAGGGGCCAACGTCCTGACTTTC. Its translation: CASSQDRTGANVLTF. This rearrangement joins TRBV4-2 to TRBJ2-6, with D maybe TRBD1 (5 bases). The CDR3 is 15 amino acids. CDR1 is LGHNA, CDR2 YNFKEQ, per germline. Trimming cost V 0 bases and J 4 bases, with 7 bases left between them.

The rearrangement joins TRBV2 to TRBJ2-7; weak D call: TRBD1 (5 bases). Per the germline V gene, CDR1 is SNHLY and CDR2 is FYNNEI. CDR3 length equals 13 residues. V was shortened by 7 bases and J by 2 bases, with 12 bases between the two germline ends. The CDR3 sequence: CASILDRTYEQYF. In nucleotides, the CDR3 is TGTGCCAGCATTCTCGACAGAACCTACGAGCAGTACTTC.

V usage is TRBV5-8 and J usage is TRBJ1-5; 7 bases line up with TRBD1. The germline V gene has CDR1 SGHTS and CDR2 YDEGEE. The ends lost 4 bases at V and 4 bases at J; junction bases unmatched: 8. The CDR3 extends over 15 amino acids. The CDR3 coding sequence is TGTGCCAGCAGCCGCCGAGACAGGGATAATCAGCCCCAGCATTTT. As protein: CASSRRDRDNQPQHF.

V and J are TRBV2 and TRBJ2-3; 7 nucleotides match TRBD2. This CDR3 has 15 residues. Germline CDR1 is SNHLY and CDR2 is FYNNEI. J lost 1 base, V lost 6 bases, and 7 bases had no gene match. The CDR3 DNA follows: TGTGCCAGCAGGGTAGCGGGCCTCGGCACAGATACGCAGTATTTT. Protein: CASRVAGLGTDTQYF.

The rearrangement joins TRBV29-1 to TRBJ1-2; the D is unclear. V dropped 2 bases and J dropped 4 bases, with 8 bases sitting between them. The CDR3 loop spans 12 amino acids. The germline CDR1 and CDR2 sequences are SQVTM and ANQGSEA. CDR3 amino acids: CSVESQAYGYTF. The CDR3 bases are TGCAGCGTTGAATCCCAGGCCTATGGCTACACCTTC. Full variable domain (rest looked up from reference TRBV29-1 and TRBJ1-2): SAVISQKPSRDICQRGTSLTIQCQVDSQVTMMFWYRQQPGQSLTLIATANQGSEATYESGFVIDKFPISRPNLTFSTLTVSNMSPEDSSIYLCSVESQAYGYTFGSGTRLTVV.

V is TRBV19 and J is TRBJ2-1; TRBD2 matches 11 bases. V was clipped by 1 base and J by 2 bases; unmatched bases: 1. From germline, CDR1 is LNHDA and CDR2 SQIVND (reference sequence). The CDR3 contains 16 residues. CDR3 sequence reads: CASSIGLAGTYNEQFF. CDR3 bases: TGTGCCAGTAGTATAGGACTAGCGGGGACCTACAATGAGCAGTTCTTC.

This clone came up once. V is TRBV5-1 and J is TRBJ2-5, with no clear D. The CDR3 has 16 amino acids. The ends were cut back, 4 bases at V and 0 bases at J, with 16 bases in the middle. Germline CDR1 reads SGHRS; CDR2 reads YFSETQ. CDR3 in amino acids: CASSLLFYSNQETQYF. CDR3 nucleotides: TGCGCCAGCAGCCTCCTGTTTTACAGTAACCAAGAGACCCAGTACTTC.